What follows are 27 T cell receptor beta chains derived from one specimen sequenced in a study of blood T cells in healthy people across ages. A second PCR, run for roughly 6 to 11 cycles, used a sample-barcoded 5' primer plus a J-beta primer mix. TCRdb re-called the 5' RACE reads through MiXCR, storing one row per CDR3 protein. The profile shows about 780,000 distinct CDR3 sequences, around 68% of them singletons. Sequenced sample: blood. The receptors originated from a man between 25 and 39 years old in good health.

J is TRBJ2-1 and V is TRBV9; D tentatively fits TRBD1 or TRBD2 (6 bases each). The CDR3 runs to 15 residues. Trimming pared 6 bases from V and 7 bases from J, leaving 20 bases between. The germline V gene has CDR1 SGDLS and CDR2 YYNGEE. CDR3 bases: TGTGCCAGCACCCCATACGAGGGGGGTGTAAATGAGCAGTTCTTC. Its protein product is CASTPYEGGVNEQFF. The variable domain in full, with the rest retrieved from reference TRBV9 and TRBJ2-1, is DSGVTQTPKHLITATGQRVTLRCSPRSGDLSVYWYQQSLDQGLQFLIQYYNGEERAKGNILERFSAQQFPDLHSELNLSSLELGDSALYFCASTPYEGGVNEQFFGPGTRLTVL.

The V and J genes are TRBV29-1 and TRBJ2-7; D call uncertain. Germline V gene sequence: CDR1 SQVTM, CDR2 ANQGSEA. V shed 2 bases and J shed 0 bases, with 11 bases lying between them. This CDR3 is 14 amino acids long. The CDR3 bases are TGCAGCGTTGAAATAAAGAGCGCCTCCTACGAGCAGTACTTC. Residues: CSVEIKSASYEQYF.

This clonotype was detected a few times. The chain combines TRBV7-3 with TRBJ1-1; D gene ambiguous. Germline lookup yields CDR1 SGHTA and CDR2 FQGTGA. The CDR3 is 13 amino acids. The V and J ends lost 4 bases and 1 base respectively, with 7 bases between them. This CDR3 is CASSSDTNTEAFF. The CDR3 DNA reads as TGTGCCAGCAGCTCCGACACGAACACTGAAGCTTTCTTT. The full variable domain, rest sourced from reference TRBV7-3 and TRBJ1-1, is GAGVSQTPSNKVTEKGKYVELRCDPISGHTALYWYRQSLGQGPEFLIYFQGTGAADDSGLPNDRFFAVRPEGSVSTLKIQRTERGDSAVYLCASSSDTNTEAFFGQGTRLTVV.

V and J are TRBV11-3 and TRBJ2-3; TRBD2 matches 7 bases. Germline assignment: CDR1 SGHNT and CDR2 YENEEA. Germline trimming cut 5 bases from V and 2 bases from J; bases unmatched to any gene: 13. This CDR3 has 17 amino acids. The CDR3 DNA reads as TGTGCCAGCAGCCCGTACACTAGCGACCCAAACACAGATACGCAGTATTTT. It encodes CASSPYTSDPNTDTQYF.

The chain joins TRBV5-1 to TRBJ1-1; TRBD1 aligns across 8 bases. The CDR3 has 16 amino acids. After removal of 5 bases from V and 1 base from J, the junction contained 10 bases not matched to a gene. Germline V gene lookup returns CDR1 SGHRS and CDR2 YFSETQ. The CDR3 nucleotides are TGCGCCAGCAGTACCGACAGGGGTGGAGCGAACACTGAAGCTTTCTTT. As protein: CASSTDRGGANTEAFF.

This chain connects TRBV6-5 to TRBJ2-7; 8 nucleotides agree with TRBD1. This CDR3 comprises 16 residues. CDR1 and CDR2 (germline): MNHEY, SVGAGI. The junction had 8 bases not matched to a gene; V was cut back by 2 bases and J by 2 bases. The DNA for the CDR3 is TGTGCCAGCAGTTACCGGCGGACAGGGTATGCCTACGAGCAGTACTTC. It codes for CASSYRRTGYAYEQYF.

The chain joins TRBV7-2 to TRBJ1-4; tentative D call: TRBD1 (6 bases). This CDR3 comprises 14 residues. Germline V CDR1 and CDR2: SGHTA, FQGNSA. V was pared by 5 bases and J by 6 bases, with 13 bases between. CDR3 sequence: CASSAGADHEKLFF. The CDR3 region has the DNA TGTGCCAGCAGCGCGGGGGCAGACCATGAAAAACTGTTTTTT. The variable domain in full, with the rest retrieved from reference TRBV7-2 and TRBJ1-4, is GAGVSQSPSNKVTEKGKDVELRCDPISGHTALYWYRQSLGQGLEFLIYFQGNSAPDKSGLPSDRFSAERTGGSVSTLTIQRTQQEDSAVYLCASSAGADHEKLFFGSGTQLSVL.

The rearrangement uses TRBV6-6 and TRBJ2-7, with 7 bases fitting TRBD1. J lost 3 bases, V lost 5 bases, and 7 bases had no gene match. The CDR3 consists of 14 residues. Germline V gene data show CDR1 as MNHNY and CDR2 as SVGAGI (reference sequence). The CDR3 DNA sequence: TGTGCCAGCAGTGACGGACAGGTCCTCTACGAGCAGTACTTC. It encodes CASSDGQVLYEQYF.

The gene calls are TRBV7-2 and TRBJ2-2, with 7 bases identical to TRBD2. CDR3 length: 16 residues. The germline V gene encodes CDR1 SGHTA and CDR2 FQGNSA. V lost 6 bases and J lost 5; bases outside the gene matches: 12. The CDR3 spells CASSPWAASGTGELFF. In nucleotides, the CDR3 is TGTGCCAGCAGTCCTTGGGCGGCTAGCGGAACCGGGGAGCTGTTTTTT.

This clonotype has just one count. The chain joins TRBV18 to TRBJ2-5; D assignment may be TRBD1 or TRBD2 (5 bases each). CDR1 KGHSH and CDR2 LQKENI come from the germline V gene. Between the trimmed V and J ends, which lost 3 bases and 0 bases, there was a span of 17 bases. This CDR3 has 17 amino acids. The CDR3 DNA reads TGTGCCAGCTCACCTACCTCGTCGGGACGGCACCAAGAGACCCAGTACTTC. Translation: CASSPTSSGRHQETQYF.

This clonotype was seen more than once but under ten times. The chain uses TRBV4-1 and TRBJ2-1, with D hard to call. Germline CDR1 is MGHRA and CDR2 is YSYEKL. CDR3 size: 13 residues. Trimming removed 4 bases at V and 7 bases at J, with 11 bases between. CDR3 in DNA: TGCGCCAGCAGCCGGGCAGTAGGGAATGAGCAGTTCTTC. Protein: CASSRAVGNEQFF.

The rearrangement links TRBV20-1 to TRBJ2-4; D is perhaps TRBD1 (6 bases). The DNA end is a closer match to TRBJ2-7, so the J assignment may be wrong. CDR3 size: 13 residues. Germline loops: CDR1 DFQATT, CDR2 SNEGSKA (reference sequence). The DNA of the CDR3 is TGCAGTGCTAGCGGTTCAGGGGCCTACGAGCAGTACTTC. This codes for CSASGSGAYEQYF.

This chain connects TRBV12-3 or TRBV12-4 to TRBJ1-5; 7 nucleotides agree with TRBD1. Trimming took 4 bases from V and 4 from J; bases not matched to a gene: 4. The CDR3 is made up of 14 amino acids. Here the CDR3 DNA reads TGTGCCAGCAGTTCGACAGGGTTTAATCAGCCCCAGCATTTT. Translating gives CASSSTGFNQPQHF.

The gene calls are TRBV3-1 and TRBJ2-5; 9 nucleotides agree with TRBD2. CDR1 is LGHDT and CDR2 is YNNKEL in the germline V gene (reference sequence). This CDR3 has 18 residues. V lost 1 base and J lost 3; bases outside the gene matches: 12. The CDR3 bases are TGTGCCAGCAGCCAAGGAGGTTATTTGGGACTAGCCGAAGAGACCCAGTACTTC. Its protein product is CASSQGGYLGLAEETQYF.

The chain is built from TRBV12-3 or TRBV12-4 and TRBJ2-3; D possibly uses TRBD1 or TRBD2 (5 bases each). V was clipped by 8 bases and J by 4 bases, with 10 bases between them. The CDR3 extends over 12 amino acids. This chain's CDR3 is CASEGSADTQYF. The CDR3 DNA follows: TGTGCCAGCGAGGGGTCGGCAGATACGCAGTATTTT.

V usage is TRBV28 and J usage is TRBJ2-7; 11 bases are shared with TRBD2. CDR3 length: 16 amino acids. V lost 4 bases and J lost 3; bases outside the gene matches: 8. Germline V gives CDR1 MDHEN, CDR2 SYDVKM. This CDR3 is CASSSPASGGFYEQYF. CDR3 in DNA: TGTGCCAGCAGTTCCCCGGCTAGCGGGGGGTTCTACGAGCAGTACTTC.

This rearrangement joins TRBV28 to TRBJ2-6; the D is unclear. The CDR3 length is 19 residues. Germline V gene sequence: CDR1 MDHEN, CDR2 SYDVKM. V lost 6 bases, J lost 0 bases, and 21 bases lay in between. The CDR3 protein is CASRSHPNSLSSGANVLTF. CDR3 coding DNA: TGTGCCAGCAGATCCCACCCGAATTCTCTTAGCTCTGGGGCCAACGTCCTGACTTTC.

In this sample, this clonotype turned up a few times. The chain employs TRBV9 and TRBJ1-1; D call uncertain. Trimming took off 0 bases at V and 4 bases at J, with 4 bases between the two ends. This CDR3 contains 12 residues. Germline-derived CDR1 and CDR2 are SGDLS and YYNGEE. CDR3 DNA: TGTGCCAGCAGCGTAGGGGGCACTGAAGCTTTCTTT. Protein sequence: CASSVGGTEAFF.

This clonotype occurred a few times. The chain carries TRBV6-5 and TRBJ2-5; no clear D. Judging by the DNA end, TRBJ2-7 fits better; the J call may be wrong. Germline V gives CDR1 MNHEY, CDR2 SVGAGI. The CDR3 loop spans 11 amino acids. CDR3 bases: TGTGCCAGCAGAACCCCGGACGAGCAGTACTTC. Amino acids: CASRTPDEQYF.

The chain is built from TRBV20-1 and TRBJ1-2, with TRBD1 as a possible D gene (5 bases). V was pared by 0 bases and J by 0 bases, with 14 bases between. The germline CDR1 and CDR2 sequences are DFQATT and SNEGSKA (reference sequence). This CDR3 is built from 16 residues. Written as DNA, the CDR3 is TGCAGTGCTAGAGATGACGACAGTCGAGCTAACTATGGCTACACCTTC. Its translation is CSARDDDSRANYGYTF.

The rearrangement uses TRBV2 and TRBJ2-7, with TRBD1 identical over 8 bases. This CDR3 is built from 14 residues. Germline lookup yields CDR1 SNHLY and CDR2 FYNNEI. Unmatched junction bases numbered 8, after V lost 8 bases and J lost 2 bases. The CDR3 spells CASGRRDRTYEQYF. CDR3 DNA sequence: TGTGCCAGCGGCCGGAGGGACAGGACCTACGAGCAGTACTTC.

This clonotype was picked up a small number of times. The chain links TRBV20-1 to TRBJ2-4; D remains unclear. The closer fit of TRBJ2-7 to the DNA end suggests the J call may be wrong. Per germline, CDR1 DFQATT and CDR2 SNEGSKA (reference sequence). The CDR3 contains 12 residues. The CDR3 loop reads CSARDVNGEQYF. The CDR3, as DNA: TGCAGTGCTAGAGATGTAAACGGCGAGCAGTACTTC.

In its sample, this clonotype was seen once. The chain couples TRBV7-2 to TRBJ2-1, with D unresolved. V lost 6 bases to trimming and J lost 14 bases, with 8 bases between them. The V gene's germline CDR1 is SGHTA and CDR2 FQGNSA. The CDR3 loop spans 9 amino acids. The CDR3 bases are TGTGCCAGCAGTCTACTCAAGTTCTTC. Residues: CASSLLKFF.

The chain combines TRBV5-1 with TRBJ2-5; TRBD1 might be the D (6 bases). The CDR3 is 15 amino acids. V was pared by 0 bases and J by 11 bases, with 20 bases between. CDR1 and CDR2 from the germline V gene are SGHRS and YFSETQ. This CDR3 is CASSLDGGSDNEQYF. The CDR3 bases are TGCGCCAGCAGCTTGGATGGGGGCAGTGACAATGAGCAGTACTTC.

The rearrangement uses TRBV11-2 and TRBJ2-3, with TRBD2 identical over 7 bases. The V and J ends lost 4 bases and 0 bases, in that order; junction bases with no gene match: 4. Germline-derived CDR1 and CDR2 are SGHAT and FQNNGV. The CDR3 has 15 residues. For the CDR3, the DNA is TGTGCCAGCAGCTCCCTCGGGGGGAGCACAGATACGCAGTATTTT. Translated: CASSSLGGSTDTQYF.

This chain connects TRBV29-1 to TRBJ1-1; D is uncertain. CDR3 length: 11 amino acids. Trimming cost V 6 bases and J 11 bases, with 16 bases left between them. Germline lookup yields CDR1 SQVTM and CDR2 ANQGSEA. The CDR3 reads CSVVPITSAFF. CDR3 DNA sequence: TGCAGCGTCGTCCCAATAACGTCGGCTTTCTTT. The whole variable domain, remainder taken from reference TRBV29-1 and TRBJ1-1, is SAVISQKPSRDICQRGTSLTIQCQVDSQVTMMFWYRQQPGQSLTLIATANQGSEATYESGFVIDKFPISRPNLTFSTLTVSNMSPEDSSIYLCSVVPITSAFFGQGTRLTVV.

The J gene is TRBJ1-2, the V gene TRBV4-3, with no clear D. Germline-derived CDR1 and CDR2 are LGHNA and YSLEER. The germline V and J ends were trimmed by 0 bases and 3 bases, with 11 bases remaining between them. The CDR3 spans 15 residues. The CDR3 loop is CASSQEFGSDYGYTF. The CDR3 DNA reads TGCGCCAGCAGCCAAGAATTCGGGTCCGACTATGGCTACACCTTC.